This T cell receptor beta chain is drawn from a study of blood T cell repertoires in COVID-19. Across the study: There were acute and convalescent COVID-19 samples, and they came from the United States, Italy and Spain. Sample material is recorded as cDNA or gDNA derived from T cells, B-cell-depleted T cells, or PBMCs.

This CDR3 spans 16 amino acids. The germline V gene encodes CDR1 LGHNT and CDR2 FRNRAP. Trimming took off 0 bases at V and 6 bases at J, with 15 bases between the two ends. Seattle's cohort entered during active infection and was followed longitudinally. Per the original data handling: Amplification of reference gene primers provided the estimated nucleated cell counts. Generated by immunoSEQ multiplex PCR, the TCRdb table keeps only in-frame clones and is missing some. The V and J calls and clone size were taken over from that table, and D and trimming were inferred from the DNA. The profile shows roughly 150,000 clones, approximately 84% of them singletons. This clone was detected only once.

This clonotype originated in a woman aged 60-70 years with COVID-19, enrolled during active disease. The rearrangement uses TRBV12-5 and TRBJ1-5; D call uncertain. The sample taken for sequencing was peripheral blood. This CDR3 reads CASGLVVTDNGQPQHF. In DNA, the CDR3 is TGTGCTAGTGGTTTGGTAGTCACAGACAACGGTCAGCCCCAGCATTTT.